Listed below are T cell receptor beta chains from one sample, sequenced in a study of T cell responses to AZD1222 COVID-19 vaccine. This table comes from immunoSEQ multiplex PCR, and its TCRdb copy is limited to in-frame clones, with some not included. Here the sample spans under 200,000 clones, 80% to 90% being singletons. Sample: peripheral blood, taken on day 0 of MenACWY control vaccination. The receptors derive from an adult in good health. CDR3s include the opening cysteine and the closing phenylalanine or tryptophan. The D gene is left open where the match is weak. Part of the rows lack a size; the others show once, few, many or a class for expanded clones.

clone size: -
V gene: TRBV12-3/TRBV12-4
D gene: TRBD1
J gene: TRBJ1-2
CDR3 DNA: TGTGCCAGCACTTTAACAGGGGCGCAGGGCTACACCTTC
CDR3 protein: CASTLTGAQGYTF

clone size: -
V gene: TRBV7-9
D gene: -
J gene: TRBJ2-3
CDR3 DNA: TGTGCCAGCACCCCCCCGGAGACAGATACGCAGTATTTT
CDR3 protein: CASTPPETDTQYF

clone size: -
V gene: TRBV18
D gene: -
J gene: TRBJ1-2
CDR3 DNA: TGTGCCAGCTCACCACTTCGGGACATCTATGGCTACACCTTC
CDR3 protein: CASSPLRDIYGYTF

clone size: -
V gene: TRBV30
D gene: -
J gene: TRBJ2-5
CDR3 DNA: TGTGCCTGGAGACAGGAGACTAACCAAGAGACCCAGTACTTC
CDR3 protein: CAWRQETNQETQYF

clone size: -
V gene: TRBV29-1
D gene: -
J gene: TRBJ1-2
CDR3 DNA: TGCAGCGTTTTTGTGGGTAGTGGCTATGGCTACACCTTC
CDR3 protein: CSVFVGSGYGYTF

clone size: once
V gene: TRBV5-1
D gene: TRBD1
J gene: TRBJ2-7
CDR3 DNA: TGCGCCAGCAGCTTGGCGCGGGACAGGGGCCTATCCTACGAGCAGTACTTC
CDR3 protein: CASSLARDRGLSYEQYF

clone size: -
V gene: TRBV28
D gene: -
J gene: TRBJ1-6
CDR3 DNA: TGTGCCAGCAGTGGCCTCCGGGGTATGAATAATTCACCCCTCCACTTT
CDR3 protein: CASSGLRGMNNSPLHF

clone size: -
V gene: TRBV7-7
D gene: -
J gene: TRBJ2-5
CDR3 DNA: TGTGCCAGCAGCTACCGACGGAAAGAGACCCAGTACTTC
CDR3 protein: CASSYRRKETQYF

clone size: -
V gene: TRBV29-1
D gene: -
J gene: TRBJ2-5
CDR3 DNA: TGCAGCGTTGAAGTCCAGGGCCAGTACTTC
CDR3 protein: CSVEVQGQYF

clone size: -
V gene: TRBV5-4
D gene: -
J gene: TRBJ2-1
CDR3 DNA: TGTGCCAGCAGCCTACAGGGAGAATATTACAATGAGCAGTTCTTC
CDR3 protein: CASSLQGEYYNEQFF

clone size: -
V gene: TRBV12-3/TRBV12-4
D gene: -
J gene: TRBJ2-7
CDR3 DNA: TGTGCCAGCAGTTTCCGAACGGAACAGTACTTC
CDR3 protein: CASSFRTEQYF

clone size: -
V gene: TRBV14
D gene: -
J gene: TRBJ2-7
CDR3 DNA: TGTGCCAGCAGCCAAGATATCTTCTACGAGCAGTACTTC
CDR3 protein: CASSQDIFYEQYF

clone size: once
V gene: TRBV6-5
D gene: -
J gene: TRBJ1-3
CDR3 DNA: TGTGCCAGCAGCCCCCCCCCACGCGGCGGAAACACCATATATTTT
CDR3 protein: CASSPPPRGGNTIYF

clone size: -
V gene: TRBV19
D gene: TRBD2
J gene: TRBJ2-7
CDR3 DNA: TGTGCCAGTAGCACTAGCGTGGGCTCCTACGAGCAGTACTTC
CDR3 protein: CASSTSVGSYEQYF

clone size: -
V gene: TRBV24-1
D gene: TRBD2
J gene: TRBJ2-5
CDR3 DNA: TGTGCCACCAGTGATCCCTCGAGGGGGACTAGACCGGGGGAGACCCAGTACTTC
CDR3 protein: CATSDPSRGTRPGETQYF

clone size: -
V gene: TRBV9
D gene: -
J gene: TRBJ2-6
CDR3 DNA: TGTGCCAGCAGCGTAGGGGTAGGTCCCTCTGGGGCCAACGTCCTGACTTTC
CDR3 protein: CASSVGVGPSGANVLTF

clone size: -
V gene: TRBV7-3
D gene: TRBD2
J gene: TRBJ2-1
CDR3 DNA: TGTGCCAGCAGCTTAAATAGCGGGGGGATCAATGAGCAGTTCTTC
CDR3 protein: CASSLNSGGINEQFF

clone size: -
V gene: TRBV19
D gene: -
J gene: TRBJ1-2
CDR3 DNA: TGTGCCAGTAGTATGACCGGCGACATTAACTATGGCTACACCTTC
CDR3 protein: CASSMTGDINYGYTF

clone size: -
V gene: TRBV27
D gene: TRBD1
J gene: TRBJ1-2
CDR3 DNA: TGTGCCAGCAGTTTTAATGGACAGGGGGCTGCCGGCTATGGCTACACCTTC
CDR3 protein: CASSFNGQGAAGYGYTF

clone size: -
V gene: TRBV9
D gene: -
J gene: TRBJ2-1
CDR3 DNA: TGTGCCAGCAGCGTAGACCCGACTCGTGAGCAGTTCTTC
CDR3 protein: CASSVDPTREQFF

clone size: -
V gene: TRBV4-2
D gene: -
J gene: TRBJ2-7
CDR3 DNA: TGTGCCAGCAGCCAAGAAGATCTGGCGGACCCCTCCTACGAGCAGTACTTC
CDR3 protein: CASSQEDLADPSYEQYF

clone size: -
V gene: TRBV6-2/TRBV6-3
D gene: -
J gene: TRBJ1-5
CDR3 DNA: TGTGCCAGCAGTTCACAGGCAGGGCATCAGCCCCAGCATTTT
CDR3 protein: CASSSQAGHQPQHF

clone size: -
V gene: TRBV7-9
D gene: TRBD1
J gene: TRBJ1-2
CDR3 DNA: TGTGCCAGCAGCCAACAGGGGAACTATGGCTACACCTTC
CDR3 protein: CASSQQGNYGYTF

clone size: -
V gene: TRBV19
D gene: -
J gene: TRBJ2-1
CDR3 DNA: TGTGCCACCTGGGACAGATTAGCGGACGGGACCTTCAATGAGCAGTTCTTC
CDR3 protein: CATWDRLADGTFNEQFF

clone size: -
V gene: TRBV3-1/TRBV3-2
D gene: -
J gene: TRBJ1-1
CDR3 DNA: TGTGCCAGCAGCCTCAGCGTGATGACAGACACTGAAGCTTTCTTT
CDR3 protein: CASSLSVMTDTEAFF

clone size: -
V gene: TRBV7-9
D gene: -
J gene: TRBJ2-3
CDR3 DNA: TGTGCCAGCAGCCCCCCCGCTAGCACAGATACGCAGTATTTT
CDR3 protein: CASSPPASTDTQYF

clone size: -
V gene: TRBV30
D gene: -
J gene: TRBJ1-4
CDR3 DNA: TGTGCCTGGACCATCAATGAAAAACTGTTTTTT
CDR3 protein: CAWTINEKLFF

clone size: few
V gene: TRBV28
D gene: -
J gene: TRBJ2-3
CDR3 DNA: TGTGCCAGCAGAGACTACACAGATACGCAGTATTTT
CDR3 protein: CASRDYTDTQYF

clone size: -
V gene: TRBV6-1
D gene: -
J gene: TRBJ1-4
CDR3 DNA: TGTGCCAGCAGTGAAGGAACCGCCTCTGAAAAACTGTTTTTT
CDR3 protein: CASSEGTASEKLFF

clone size: -
V gene: TRBV13
D gene: -
J gene: TRBJ2-7
CDR3 DNA: TGTGCCAGCAGAGGGGAGAGCTCCTACGAGCAGTACTTC
CDR3 protein: CASRGESSYEQYF

clone size: -
V gene: TRBV6-1
D gene: -
J gene: TRBJ2-3
CDR3 DNA: TGTGCCAGCAGTGAAGAGGGATCTAGCACAGATACGCAGTATTTT
CDR3 protein: CASSEEGSSTDTQYF

clone size: -
V gene: TRBV7-3
D gene: -
J gene: TRBJ2-2
CDR3 DNA: TGTGCCAGCAGCTCCGAGATTGGCACCGGGGAGCTGTTTTTT
CDR3 protein: CASSSEIGTGELFF

clone size: -
V gene: TRBV5-4
D gene: -
J gene: TRBJ1-2
CDR3 DNA: TGTGCCAGCAGCGCTGTACAGGTGCCTGGGGGCTATGGCTACACCTTC
CDR3 protein: CASSAVQVPGGYGYTF

clone size: -
V gene: TRBV7-6
D gene: -
J gene: TRBJ2-5
CDR3 DNA: TGTGCCAGCAGCCCAGCCCCGGAGACCCAGTACTTC
CDR3 protein: CASSPAPETQYF

clone size: once
V gene: TRBV28
D gene: -
J gene: TRBJ1-4
CDR3 DNA: TGTGCCAGCAAAAAAGCAACTAATGAAAAACTGTTTTTT
CDR3 protein: CASKKATNEKLFF

clone size: -
V gene: TRBV6-2/TRBV6-3
D gene: -
J gene: TRBJ1-1
CDR3 DNA: TGTGCCAGCAGCCTAAGCACTGAAGCTTTCTTT
CDR3 protein: CASSLSTEAFF

clone size: few
V gene: TRBV5-4
D gene: TRBD2
J gene: TRBJ2-1
CDR3 DNA: TGTGCCAGCAGCTACGGACTAGCGGGAGGACCCTACAATGAGCAGTTCTTC
CDR3 protein: CASSYGLAGGPYNEQFF

clone size: -
V gene: TRBV25-1
D gene: TRBD1
J gene: TRBJ1-1
CDR3 DNA: TGTGCCACCGGGACAGGGGGCACTGAAGCTTTCTTT
CDR3 protein: CATGTGGTEAFF

clone size: -
V gene: TRBV11-2
D gene: -
J gene: TRBJ1-2
CDR3 DNA: TGTGCCAGCAGCTTCGCAGCGGAAGATGGCTACACCTTC
CDR3 protein: CASSFAAEDGYTF

clone size: -
V gene: TRBV4-1
D gene: -
J gene: TRBJ2-3
CDR3 DNA: TGCGCCAGCAGCCAGGATTCGAGTACGCAGTATTTT
CDR3 protein: CASSQDSSTQYF

clone size: -
V gene: TRBV6-5
D gene: TRBD1
J gene: TRBJ2-7
CDR3 DNA: TGTGCCAGCAGAATCCGGGACAGCTACGAGCAGTACTTC
CDR3 protein: CASRIRDSYEQYF